These T cell receptor beta chains were read from a single sample in a study of PD-1 blockade in classical Hodgkin lymphoma. Using immunoSEQ multiplex PCR, the repertoire was profiled, and TCRdb retains in-frame clones only, with some absent. The table lists just under 65,000 clones, roughly 89% of them singletons. The sample here was peripheral blood mononuclear cells (PBMCs), taken before the fourth cycle of nivolumab. Receptors were obtained from a human donor with classical Hodgkin lymphoma. Both conserved end residues are part of each CDR3. A D gene is named only where the DNA matches it firmly. Clone size is not always given. Where it is, it says once, few, many or a class for expanded clones.

clone size,J gene,CDR3 length,D gene,V gene,CDR3 DNA,CDR3 protein
-,TRBJ2-4,16,TRBD1,TRBV19,TGTGCCAGTAGCGACAGGGAGAGCATAGCCAAAAACATTCAGTACTTC,CASSDRESIAKNIQYF
once,TRBJ2-2,14,-,TRBV30,TGTGCCTGGAGTAACCAGGGGTACTTCGGGGAGCTGTTTTTT,CAWSNQGYFGELFF
-,TRBJ1-1,15,-,TRBV6-6,TGTGCCAGCAGTTACTCGAACAGTTTGAACACTGAAGCTTTCTTT,CASSYSNSLNTEAFF
-,TRBJ1-3,18,-,TRBV4-2,TGTGCCAGCAGCCATTTATTTCCTCAGGAAAGAACTGGAAACACCATATATTTT,CASSHLFPQERTGNTIYF
once,TRBJ1-4,19,TRBD1,TRBV4-1,TGCGCCAGCAGCCAAGACAGTTCGGACAGGGTGGCGACTAATGAAAAACTGTTTTTT,CASSQDSSDRVATNEKLFF
-,TRBJ1-3,14,-,TRBV19,TGTGCCAGTAGTATGGAGGATTATGAAAACACCATATATTTT,CASSMEDYENTIYF
-,TRBJ2-5,12,-,TRBV15,TGTGCCACCAGCAGACCTATTCGGGACCAGTACTTC,CATSRPIRDQYF
-,TRBJ2-3,16,TRBD2,TRBV28,TGTGCCAGCAGTTTCGGACTAGCGGGGAGGACAGATACGCAGTATTTT,CASSFGLAGRTDTQYF
-,TRBJ2-5,14,TRBD1,TRBV7-8,TGTGCGTTAACCCGGACAGGGGCGAGGGAGACCCAGTACTTC,CALTRTGARETQYF
once,TRBJ2-7,14,TRBD1,TRBV5-1,TGCGCCAGCAGCTTCGGACAGGGCGGTGACGAGCAGTACTTC,CASSFGQGGDEQYF
-,TRBJ1-2,15,TRBD1,TRBV2,TGTGCCAGCAAAGGACAGGGGAGGTTCGACTATGGCTACACCTTC,CASKGQGRFDYGYTF
once,TRBJ1-5,14,-,TRBV29-1,TGCAGCGTTGGAGGGGGGGGGAGCAATCAGCCCCAGCATTTT,CSVGGGGSNQPQHF
-,TRBJ1-5,15,-,TRBV6-5,TGTGCCAGCAGAAGGACACCATATAGCAATCAGCCCCAGCATTTT,CASRRTPYSNQPQHF
-,TRBJ1-5,14,-,TRBV30,TGTGCCTGGAGTGGGGCGGGGGACAATCAGCCCCAGCATTTT,CAWSGAGDNQPQHF
-,TRBJ1-5,13,-,TRBV5-1,TGCGCCAGCAGCTTGCAAGGGGAAGATGCGCAGCATTTT,CASSLQGEDAQHF
few,TRBJ1-2,15,-,TRBV5-1,TGCGCCAGCAGCTTGGCCAGGGTAGGAAACTATGGCTACACCTTC,CASSLARVGNYGYTF
-,TRBJ1-2,15,-,TRBV6-5,TGTGCCAGCTTAATCAGGAGTTCGAGCTCCTATGGCTACACCTTC,CASLIRSSSSYGYTF
-,TRBJ2-7,15,-,TRBV5-6,TGTGCCAGCAGCTCTGGCCCCAATCCCTCCTACGAGCAGTACTTC,CASSSGPNPSYEQYF
-,TRBJ1-3,14,-,TRBV5-5,TGTGCCAGCAGCTTGGCCGGATCTGGAAACACCATATATTTT,CASSLAGSGNTIYF
-,TRBJ1-3,20,-,TRBV30,TGTGCCTGGAGTGTAGGTTTCGGGGCTGGGCGGCTCTTCTCTGGAAACACCATATATTTT,CAWSVGFGAGRLFSGNTIYF
-,TRBJ2-7,15,TRBD2,TRBV13,TGTGCCAGCGCCAGGAGACTAGCGGGGGCCTACGAGCAGTACTTC,CASARRLAGAYEQYF
-,TRBJ2-5,17,-,TRBV5-4,TGTGCCAGCAGCTTGGCCGGGTGGCTCAAAGAGAAAGAGACCCAGTACTTC,CASSLAGWLKEKETQYF
-,TRBJ2-1,16,-,TRBV4-1,TGCGCCAGCAGCCAAGATCCCGGGGCTTACTACAATGAGCAGTTCTTC,CASSQDPGAYYNEQFF
-,TRBJ2-7,19,-,TRBV5-4,TGTGCCAGCAGCTTGATTCCCCCCGGCCGGGGGTCTGGTTCCTACGAGCAGTACTTC,CASSLIPPGRGSGSYEQYF
-,TRBJ1-4,16,-,TRBV28,TGTGCCAGCAGTTTAAGGTTAGACAGGCCTAATGAAAAACTGTTTTTT,CASSLRLDRPNEKLFF
-,TRBJ2-3,17,TRBD2,TRBV4-2,TGTGCCAGCAGCGCGCGACTAGCGGGGGGGAAGTTGCATACGCAGTATTTT,CASSARLAGGKLHTQYF
few,TRBJ1-1,14,-,TRBV19,TGTGCCAGTAGTCCCGTAGTCACGAACACTGAAGCTTTCTTT,CASSPVVTNTEAFF